The 27 T cell receptor beta chains below come from one sample, sequenced in a study of T-cell memory formation after mild COVID-19. TCRdb itself ran the 5' RACE reads through MiXCR, one entry per CDR3 protein. The table includes around 340,000 distinct CDR3 sequences, roughly 21% detected once. The sample taken for sequencing was PBMCs or a T cell subset sorted from them (not recorded which). The receptors were gathered from an adult woman who had mild COVID-19 (a few samples of this study predate the infection). Cell type and time point are not known.

The rearrangement uses TRBV12-3 or TRBV12-4 and TRBJ2-7; a weak D match, TRBD2 (6 bases). V was cut by 6 bases and J by 0 bases, with 12 bases left in between. CDR3 length: 14 residues. CDR3 coding DNA: TGTGCCAGCAGCCCGGGACTCCTCTCCTACGAGCAGTACTTC. Protein product: CASSPGLLSYEQYF.

The J gene is TRBJ1-2, the V gene TRBV5-1; no firm D call. V gave up 4 bases and J gave up 6 bases, with 19 bases separating them. The CDR3 is 15 amino acids. In germline, CDR1 is SGHRS, CDR2 YFSETQ. The CDR3 here is CASSLAGWVVNGYTF. The CDR3 DNA reads TGCGCCAGCAGCCTTGCCGGTTGGGTGGTAAATGGCTACACCTTC. Filled out from reference TRBV5-1 and TRBJ1-2, the complete variable domain reads KAGVTQTPRYLIKTRGQQVTLSCSPISGHRSVSWYQQTPGQGLQFLFEYFSETQRNKGNFPGRFSGRQFSNSRSEMNVSTLELGDSALYLCASSLAGWVVNGYTFGSGTRLTVV.

This clonotype was recorded a few times. The chain links TRBV20-1 to TRBJ2-7; TRBD1 matches at 8 bases. V shed 5 bases, J shed 5 bases, and the junction held 8 bases outside the gene matches. Germline lookup yields CDR1 DFQATT and CDR2 SNEGSKA (reference sequence). This CDR3 contains 13 residues. Here the CDR3 reads CSAGSQGANEQYF. The CDR3 DNA is TGCAGTGCTGGATCGCAGGGGGCTAACGAGCAGTACTTC.

The chain combines TRBV15 with TRBJ1-1; possibly TRBD1 for D (5 bases). Germline V gives CDR1 LNHNV, CDR2 YYDKDF (reference sequence). V lost 1 base, J lost 0 bases, and 9 bases lay in between. There are 15 residues in the CDR3. The CDR3 loop is CATSRADRLNTEAFF. As DNA, the CDR3 is TGTGCCACCAGCAGAGCCGACAGATTGAACACTGAAGCTTTCTTT.

J is TRBJ1-1 and V is TRBV24-1; D not certain. Trimming removed 8 bases at V and 4 bases at J, with 13 bases between. This CDR3 has 13 residues. Germline V gene data show CDR1 as KGHDR and CDR2 as SFDVKD. The CDR3 DNA reads TGTGCCACCATGTTAGGAGTGGGCACTGAAGCTTTCTTT. Translated, it gives CATMLGVGTEAFF.

This clonotype was detected a few times. The rearrangement uses TRBV15 and TRBJ1-2, with no clear D. The CDR3 totals 12 residues. The germline V gene has CDR1 LNHNV and CDR2 YYDKDF (reference sequence). V shed 0 bases and J shed 6 bases, with 5 bases lying between them. The CDR3: CATSRDRDGYTF. The DNA for the CDR3 is TGTGCCACCAGCAGAGATAGGGATGGCTACACCTTC.

This clonotype has a handful of counts. V and J are TRBV6-5 and TRBJ2-5; a weak D match, TRBD2 (5 bases). Trimming pared 7 bases from V and 5 bases from J, leaving 11 bases between. CDR3 size: 12 residues. Per germline, CDR1 MNHEY and CDR2 SVGAGI. CDR3 bases: TGTGCCAGCACGGGGTTCGCGGAGACCCAGTACTTC. Encoded protein: CASTGFAETQYF.

This clonotype occurred many times. This rearrangement joins TRBV4-1 to TRBJ1-6, with D perhaps TRBD1 (6 bases). This CDR3 contains 17 residues. Germline CDR1 reads MGHRA; CDR2 reads YSYEKL. Trimming removed 4 bases from V and 9 bases from J, with 22 bases in between. CDR3 residues: CASSLGRTVRGSSPLHF. The CDR3 DNA follows: TGCGCCAGCAGCCTCGGTCGGACAGTCCGTGGAAGTTCACCCCTCCACTTT.

This clonotype was observed a few times. The gene calls are TRBV29-1 and TRBJ2-6, with D possibly matching TRBD2 (6 bases). V lost 2 bases, J lost 0 bases, and 11 bases lay in between. CDR3 length: 16 amino acids. Germline V lookup: CDR1 SQVTM, CDR2 ANQGSEA. The CDR3 DNA reads TGCAGCGTTGAATGGCGGGGACCCTCTGGGGCCAACGTCCTGACTTTC. Translation: CSVEWRGPSGANVLTF.

This clonotype was counted at least ten times. Here the CDR3 DNA reads TGTGCCAGCAGTGGACCTCGGGGAGCGGCTAATGAAAAACTGTTTTTT. Translating gives CASSGPRGAANEKLFF. The chain links TRBV9 to TRBJ1-4; D uncertain. Germline CDR1 and CDR2: SGDLS and YYNGEE. The CDR3 contains 16 residues. Trimming took off 5 bases at V and 3 bases at J, with 17 bases between the two ends. The full variable domain, with the rest looked up from reference TRBV9 and TRBJ1-4, is DSGVTQTPKHLITATGQRVTLRCSPRSGDLSVYWYQQSLDQGLQFLIQYYNGEERAKGNILERFSAQQFPDLHSELNLSSLELGDSALYFCASSGPRGAANEKLFFGSGTQLSVL.

A few counts support this clonotype. The rearrangement links TRBV29-1 to TRBJ2-3; 8 nucleotides line up with TRBD1. The CDR3 is 14 amino acids. Trimming took 8 bases from V and 4 from J; bases not matched to a gene: 11. CDR1 and CDR2 from the germline V gene are SQVTM and ANQGSEA. The CDR3 loop reads CSTRTGSISDTQYF. The CDR3 DNA sequence: TGCAGCACCCGGACAGGGAGTATTTCAGATACGCAGTATTTT.

This clonotype has just a few counts. The rearrangement links TRBV19 to TRBJ2-3, with TRBD2 as a possible D gene (5 bases). Germline CDR1 is LNHDA and CDR2 is SQIVND (reference sequence). This CDR3 spans 15 amino acids. V gave up 8 bases and J gave up 6 bases, with 21 bases separating them. The CDR3 region has the DNA TGTGCCAGTTGCGACACCTTCGGGGTTGCGGATACGCAGTATTTT. This sequence encodes CASCDTFGVADTQYF.

The chain employs TRBV24-1 and TRBJ1-1; maybe TRBD1 (6 bases). Germline V gives CDR1 KGHDR, CDR2 SFDVKD. V lost 4 bases and J 11 bases, leaving 19 bases between the germline ends. The CDR3 sequence is 14 residues long. Here the CDR3 reads CATSESSPTGMAFF. CDR3 coding DNA: TGTGCCACCAGTGAATCCTCCCCCACAGGGATGGCTTTCTTT.

J is TRBJ2-7 and V is TRBV20-1; D not certain. This CDR3 is built from 15 residues. Trimming stripped 2 bases from V and 2 bases from J, with 16 bases between. Germline assignment: CDR1 DFQATT and CDR2 SNEGSKA (reference sequence). CDR3 in amino acids: CSARPPFGSPYEQYF. The CDR3 DNA sequence: TGCAGTGCTAGACCTCCGTTTGGAAGCCCCTACGAGCAGTACTTC.

The CDR3 loop is CASTRTGNPPYEQYF. The CDR3 bases are TGTGCCAGCACAAGGACAGGGAACCCCCCCTACGAGCAGTACTTC. The J gene is TRBJ2-7, the V gene TRBV12-3 or TRBV12-4, with TRBD1 identical over 8 bases. This CDR3 contains 15 residues. V gave up 7 bases and J gave up 2 bases; unmatched junction bases: 10.

CDR3 region: CASSIGRAGELFF. CDR3 DNA: TGTGCCAGTAGTATAGGCAGGGCCGGGGAGCTGTTTTTT. The chain links TRBV19 to TRBJ2-2, with D possibly TRBD1 on 5 matching bases. Germline CDR1 is LNHDA and CDR2 is SQIVND (reference sequence). The CDR3 consists of 13 residues. V was shortened by 1 base and J by 6 bases, with 6 bases between the two germline ends. Complete variable domain (other parts from reference TRBV19 and TRBJ2-2): DGGITQSPKYLFRKEGQNVTLSCEQNLNHDAMYWYRQDPGQGLRLIYYSQIVNDFQKGDIAEGYSVSREKKESFPLTVTSAQKNPTAFYLCASSIGRAGELFFGEGSRLTVL.

This clonotype was seen more than once but under ten times. V and J are TRBV12-3 or TRBV12-4 and TRBJ1-1; 8 nucleotides match TRBD1. V trimming: 6 bases; J trimming: 8 bases; junction bases outside the gene matches: 8. The CDR3 covers 13 residues. CDR3 coding DNA: TGTGCCAGCAGGGGCGAAGGGACAGGCGAAGCTTTCTTT. Translating it yields CASRGEGTGEAFF.

This clonotype occurred a few times. The gene calls are TRBV7-9 and TRBJ1-1; D uncertain. CDR1 is SEHNR and CDR2 is FQNEAQ in the germline V gene (reference sequence). The germline V and J ends were trimmed by 5 bases and 4 bases, with 17 bases remaining between them. The CDR3 is 15 residues long. The CDR3, as DNA: TGTGCCAGCAGCCCAGGAAGGAGGGTGAGCACTGAAGCTTTCTTT. Protein product: CASSPGRRVSTEAFF.

V gene TRBV6-4 combines with J gene TRBJ2-1; D is possibly TRBD2 (6 bases). The CDR3 totals 17 residues. The germline V gene has CDR1 MRHNA and CDR2 SNTAGT. The V and J ends lost 2 bases and 2 bases respectively, with 16 bases between them. The CDR3 reads CASSDKASAAPYNEQFF. In nucleotides, the CDR3 is TGTGCCAGCAGTGACAAAGCTAGCGCGGCCCCCTACAATGAGCAGTTCTTC.

This clonotype occurred many times. The chain couples TRBV12-3 or TRBV12-4 to TRBJ1-2; TRBD1 agrees at 10 bases. The CDR3 has 14 amino acids. The trim removed 3 bases at V and 7 bases at J, leaving 5 bases unmatched. The CDR3: CASSLDRGKSGYTF. The DNA for the CDR3 is TGTGCCAGCAGTTTGGACAGGGGGAAGAGTGGCTACACCTTC.

This clonotype showed up just a few times. V usage is TRBV4-1 and J usage is TRBJ2-7, with a possible D match to TRBD2 (6 bases). V lost 4 bases and J lost 0, with 10 bases in between. This CDR3 has 14 residues. Germline V gives CDR1 MGHRA, CDR2 YSYEKL. CDR3 in DNA: TGCGCCAGCAGCCCACCTAGCGACTCCTACGAGCAGTACTTC. Translated, it gives CASSPPSDSYEQYF.

This clonotype was observed a handful of times. The chain recombines TRBV15 with TRBJ2-1; 8 bases agree with TRBD2. The CDR3 contains 15 residues. The junction had 10 bases not matched to a gene; V was cut back by 7 bases and J by 5 bases. Germline V gene lookup returns CDR1 LNHNV and CDR2 YYDKDF (reference sequence). CDR3 residues: CATTPPSGLHNEQFF. As DNA, the CDR3 is TGTGCCACCACCCCACCTAGCGGGCTACACAATGAGCAGTTCTTC. Combining the CDR3 with reference TRBV15 and TRBJ2-1 gives the whole variable domain DAMVIQNPRYQVTQFGKPVTLSCSQTLNHNVMYWYQQKSSQAPKLLFHYYDKDFNNEADTPDNFQSRRPNTSFCFLDIRSPGLGDTAMYLCATTPPSGLHNEQFFGPGTRLTVL.

The sample holds a few counts of this clonotype. The rearrangement links TRBV5-1 to TRBJ2-7; TRBD2 matches at 9 bases. The length of the CDR3 is 15 residues. The V gene's germline CDR1 is SGHRS and CDR2 YFSETQ. V lost 3 bases, J lost 4 bases, and 8 bases stayed unmatched. The CDR3 here is CASSSAGGPAYEQYF. The CDR3 nucleotides are TGCGCCAGCAGCTCGGCGGGGGGGCCGGCTTACGAGCAGTACTTC.

The rearrangement joins TRBV7-9 to TRBJ2-1; D gene ambiguous. The CDR3 totals 15 residues. Deletions cut 5 bases from V and 0 bases from J, with 11 bases between. The germline V gene has CDR1 SEHNR and CDR2 FQNEAQ (reference sequence). The CDR3 loop reads CASSLTTSSYNEQFF. In DNA form, the CDR3 reads TGTGCCAGCAGCCTCACCACGAGCTCCTACAATGAGCAGTTCTTC.

This clonotype came up a few times. The chain couples TRBV15 to TRBJ1-4, with 7 bases lining up with TRBD1. The V segment lost 0 bases and the J segment 8 bases; nucleotides outside the gene matches: 3. The CDR3 is made up of 14 amino acids. The germline V gene has CDR1 LNHNV and CDR2 YYDKDF (reference sequence). CDR3 residues: CATSRDRDSEKLFF. Written as DNA, the CDR3 is TGTGCCACCAGCAGAGATCGGGACAGCGAAAAACTGTTTTTT. Supplemented by reference TRBV15 and TRBJ1-4, the full variable domain reads DAMVIQNPRYQVTQFGKPVTLSCSQTLNHNVMYWYQQKSSQAPKLLFHYYDKDFNNEADTPDNFQSRRPNTSFCFLDIRSPGLGDTAMYLCATSRDRDSEKLFFGSGTQLSVL.

The chain joins TRBV20-1 to TRBJ1-6, with D maybe TRBD1 (5 bases). Trimming pared 3 bases from V and 9 bases from J, leaving 15 bases between. The V gene's germline CDR1 is DFQATT and CDR2 SNEGSKA (reference sequence). This CDR3 comprises 14 residues. The CDR3 spells CSASTDTGSSPLHF. The CDR3 DNA reads TGCAGTGCTAGTACGGACACCGGGAGTTCACCCCTCCACTTT.

This clonotype has only a few counts. The genes are TRBV25-1 and TRBJ2-6, with D unresolved. The CDR3 has 18 amino acids. The V gene lost 2 bases and the J gene lost 0 bases, with 14 bases spanning the gap. Germline lookup yields CDR1 MGHDK and CDR2 SYGVNS. The DNA of the CDR3 is TGTGCCAGCAGTGAACCTGGCCTCCCTAGCTCTGGGGCCAACGTCCTGACTTTC. It codes for CASSEPGLPSSGANVLTF.